Listed here is a single T cell receptor (beta chain). What it binds is unknown. These data belong to a study of cytomegalovirus exposure and HLA in healthy donors. Study details: As an earlier analysis found, about 179 million T cells yielded 117 million unique TCR beta sequences.

Study-wide findings and caveats: Presence/absence results assume similar sequencing depth per donor, which may not hold. Donors belonging to an Asian-associated ancestry cluster reportedly showed fewer N-insertions in productive TCRs than the roughly 670-donor mean, according to what a later analysis found. Later analysis showed most CMV-associated TCR beta chains appearing HLA-restricted.

CDR1 and CDR2 (germline): SGHDT, YYEEEE. CDR3 size: 14 residues. With V trimmed by 4 bases and J by 4 bases, 6 bases remained unmatched. 13 Jbeta primers and 60 Vbeta primers were used for the PCR. This table comes from immunoSEQ multiplex PCR, and its TCRdb copy is limited to in-frame clones, with some not included. The sample holds about 98,000 clones, roughly 81% seen once. The specimen was PBMCs. The rearrangement joins TRBV5-6 to TRBJ2-5; 8 nucleotides match TRBD1. The TCR comes from a man aged 35 to 55 in good health and CMV-seronegative. The CDR3 sequence: CASSPTGGRETQYF. CDR3 in DNA: TGTGCCAGCAGCCCCACAGGGGGGAGAGAGACCCAGTACTTC.